The table lists the clone carrying this T cell receptor (beta chain) with a count of one. Germline and junction disagree at one end, which may indicate a read error. The data are from a study of regulatory T cells in long-lasting Graves disease. Germline-derived CDR1 and CDR2 are SGDLS and YYNGEE. The CDR3 is 15 amino acids. Arm-PCR of CDR3 regions and iRepertoire HTBI primers were the basis on which TCR beta libraries were built. TCRdb recomputed calls from the multiplex PCR reads with MiXCR, one row per CDR3 protein. Of 240,000 or so distinct CDR3 sequences in the sample, 20% are singletons; the top ten hold about 15%. The time point denotes: newly diagnosed GD, antithyroid drugs for less than 3 months. Making the TCR library involved RNA that had been extracted from PBMCs.

The V and J genes are TRBV9 and TRBJ2-2, with D perhaps TRBD1 (6 bases). The receptor comes from a female donor with Graves disease. Sequencing used peripheral blood mononuclear cells (PBMCs), obtained at new diagnosis, from a patient treated with antithyroid drugs. The CDR3 sequence: CASSPRTVDTGELFF. CDR3 DNA: TGTGCCAGCAGCCCGCGGACAGTCGACACTGGGGAGCTGTTTTTT.